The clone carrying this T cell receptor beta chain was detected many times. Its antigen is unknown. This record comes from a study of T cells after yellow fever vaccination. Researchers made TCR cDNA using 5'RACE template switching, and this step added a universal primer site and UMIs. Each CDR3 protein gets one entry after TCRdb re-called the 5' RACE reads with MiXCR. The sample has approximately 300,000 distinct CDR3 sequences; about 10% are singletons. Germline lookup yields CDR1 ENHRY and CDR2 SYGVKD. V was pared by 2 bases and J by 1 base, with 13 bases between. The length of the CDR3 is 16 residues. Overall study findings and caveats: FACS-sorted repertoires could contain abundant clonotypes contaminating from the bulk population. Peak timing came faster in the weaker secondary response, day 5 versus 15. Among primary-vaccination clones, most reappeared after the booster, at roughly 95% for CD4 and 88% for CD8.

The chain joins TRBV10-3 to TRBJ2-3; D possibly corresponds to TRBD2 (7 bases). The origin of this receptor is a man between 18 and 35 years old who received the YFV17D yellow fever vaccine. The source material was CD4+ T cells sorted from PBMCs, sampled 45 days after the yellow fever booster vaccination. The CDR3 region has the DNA TGTGCCATCAGTGAGCCACGGGGGGCGGGCACAGATACGCAGTATTTT. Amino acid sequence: CAISEPRGAGTDTQYF.